This paragraph reports one TCR beta chain. The antigen remains undetermined. The CDR3 extends over 14 amino acids. Germline loops: CDR1 SGHTA, CDR2 FQGNSA. V lost 3 bases and J lost 3, with 9 bases in between. Treatment: over 15 received Ad26.COV2.S at low or high dose, single or two shots; about five received placebo; per-sample allocation not given. Material that was analyzed had been drawn on day 63 after the first vaccine or placebo injection. These data originate in a study of Ad26.COV2.S vaccination and SARS-CoV-2 variants. Whole-study context: Sample donor was a member of the COV1001 Ad26.COV2.S trial arm.

The study, taken as a whole, reports: Vaccine recipients posted higher spike-specific TCR breadth than their placebo counterparts. Quantification of TCR breadth and depth may have yielded underestimates of total T cell responses.

Assay: immunoSEQ multiplex PCR; the TCRdb copy retains only in-frame clones and omits some. The sample yields about 450,000 clones, roughly 87% seen once. V usage is TRBV7-2 and J usage is TRBJ2-1; weak D call: TRBD1 (6 bases). The TCR sequence derives from a person between 18 and 60 years old who received the Ad26.COV2.S COVID-19 vaccine or a placebo. The sample consisted of peripheral blood, taken in a trial of Ad26.COV2.S vaccine versus placebo. CDR3 DNA: TGTGCCAGCAGCTTGAGGGGGAACTACAATGAGCAGTTCTTC. Translation: CASSLRGNYNEQFF. Complete variable domain (other parts from reference TRBV7-2 and TRBJ2-1): GAGVSQSPSNKVTEKGKDVELRCDPISGHTALYWYRQSLGQGLEFLIYFQGNSAPDKSGLPSDRFSAERTGGSVSTLTIQRTQQEDSAVYLCASSLRGNYNEQFFGPGTRLTVL.